The clone carrying this T cell receptor (beta chain) occurred many times. Antigen: not known. Relying on iRepertoire HTBI primers and Arm-PCR of CDR3 regions, the team built TCR beta libraries. One entry per CDR3 protein, called by TCRdb with MiXCR from the multiplex PCR reads. Of fewer than 550,000 distinct CDR3 sequences listed, 16% are singletons. The entry originates in a study of regulatory T cells in long-lasting Graves disease. Time point specified: newly diagnosed GD, antithyroid drugs for less than 3 months. PBMC RNA served as the TCR library source. The CDR3 runs to 11 residues. Trimming removed 6 bases from V and 9 bases from J, with 12 bases in between. CDR1 and CDR2 from the germline V gene are DFQATT and SNEGSKA (reference sequence). Findings of the study overall: Preferential use of TRBV28, TRBJ1-2 and TRBJ2-5 was seen in persistent disease.

These same records also appear under a second study, on T cells in Graves' hyperthyroidism and ophthalmopathy.

This sequence originates from a woman in her late teens or twenties with Graves disease. V usage is TRBV20-1 and J usage is TRBJ2-1; maybe TRBD2 (5 bases). The sequencing here drew on peripheral blood mononuclear cells (PBMCs), taken at new diagnosis, from a patient treated with antithyroid drugs. CDR3 nucleotides: TGCAGTGCCCGCACTAGTCCTGAGCAGTTCTTC. Its protein is CSARTSPEQFF.